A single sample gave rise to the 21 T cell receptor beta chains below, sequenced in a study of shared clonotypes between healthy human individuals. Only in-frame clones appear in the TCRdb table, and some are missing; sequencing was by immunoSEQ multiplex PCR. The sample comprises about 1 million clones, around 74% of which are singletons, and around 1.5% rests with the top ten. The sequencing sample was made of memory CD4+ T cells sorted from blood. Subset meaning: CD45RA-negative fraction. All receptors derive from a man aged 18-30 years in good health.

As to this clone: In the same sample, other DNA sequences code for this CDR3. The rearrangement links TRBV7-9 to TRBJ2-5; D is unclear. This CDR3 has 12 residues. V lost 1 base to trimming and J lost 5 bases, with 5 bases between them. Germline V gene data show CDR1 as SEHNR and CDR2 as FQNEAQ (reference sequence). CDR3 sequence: CASSLGSETQYF. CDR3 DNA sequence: TGTGCCAGCAGCTTAGGTTCCGAGACCCAGTACTTC. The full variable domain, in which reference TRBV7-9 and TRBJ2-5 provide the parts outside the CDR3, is DTGVSQNPRHKITKRGQNVTFRCDPISEHNRLYWYRQTLGQGPEFLTYFQNEAQLEKSRLLSDRFSAERPKGSFSTLEIQRTEQGDSAMYLCASSLGSETQYFGPGTRLLVL.

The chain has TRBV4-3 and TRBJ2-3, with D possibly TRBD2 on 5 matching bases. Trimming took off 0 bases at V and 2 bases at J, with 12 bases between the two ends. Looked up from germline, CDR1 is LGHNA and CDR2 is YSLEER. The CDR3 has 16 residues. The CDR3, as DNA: TGCGCCAGCAGCCAAGAGTCAGTGCGGGTCACAGATACGCAGTATTTT. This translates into CASSQESVRVTDTQYF.

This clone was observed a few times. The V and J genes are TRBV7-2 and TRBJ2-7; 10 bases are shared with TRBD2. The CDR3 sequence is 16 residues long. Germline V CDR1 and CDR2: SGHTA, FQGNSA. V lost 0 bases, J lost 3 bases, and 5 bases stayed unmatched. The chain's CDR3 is CASSLATAGGLYEQYF. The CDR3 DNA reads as TGTGCCAGCAGCTTAGCGACAGCGGGAGGGCTCTACGAGCAGTACTTC.

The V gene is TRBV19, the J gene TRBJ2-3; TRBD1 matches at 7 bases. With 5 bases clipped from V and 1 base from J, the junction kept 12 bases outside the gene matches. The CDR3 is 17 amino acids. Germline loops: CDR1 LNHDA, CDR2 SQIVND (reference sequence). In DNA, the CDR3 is TGTGCCAGTAGTCCGCCAAGGGACAGATTAGGCACAGATACGCAGTATTTT. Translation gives CASSPPRDRLGTDTQYF.

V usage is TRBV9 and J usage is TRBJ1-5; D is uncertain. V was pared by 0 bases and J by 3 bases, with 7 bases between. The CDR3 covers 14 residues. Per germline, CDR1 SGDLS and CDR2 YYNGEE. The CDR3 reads CASSVAGLNQPQHF. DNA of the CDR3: TGTGCCAGCAGCGTAGCGGGTCTCAATCAGCCCCAGCATTTT.

The CDR3 nucleotides are TGTGCCTGGAGTGTATTGAGTGCGGGAGGGCCCGATGAGCAGTTCTTC. Translation gives CAWSVLSAGGPDEQFF. The rearrangement links TRBV30 to TRBJ2-1, with 9 positions matching TRBD2. CDR3 length equals 16 residues. CDR1 is GTSNPN and CDR2 is SVGIG in the germline V gene (reference sequence). J lost 8 bases, V lost 0 bases, and 11 bases had no gene match.

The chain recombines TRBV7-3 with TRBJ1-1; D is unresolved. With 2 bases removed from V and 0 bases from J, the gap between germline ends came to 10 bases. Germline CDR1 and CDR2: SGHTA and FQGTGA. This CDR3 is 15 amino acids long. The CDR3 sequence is CASSLGRILNTEAFF. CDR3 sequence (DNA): TGTGCCAGCAGCTTAGGGAGGATCCTGAACACTGAAGCTTTCTTT. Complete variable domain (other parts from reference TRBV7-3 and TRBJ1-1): GAGVSQTPSNKVTEKGKYVELRCDPISGHTALYWYRQSLGQGPEFLIYFQGTGAADDSGLPNDRFFAVRPEGSVSTLKIQRTERGDSAVYLCASSLGRILNTEAFFGQGTRLTVV.

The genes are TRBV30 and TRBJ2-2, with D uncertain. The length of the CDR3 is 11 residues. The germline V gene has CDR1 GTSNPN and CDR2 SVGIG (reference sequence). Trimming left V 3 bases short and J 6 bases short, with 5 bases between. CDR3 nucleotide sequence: TGTGCCTGGAGCGACGCCGGGGAGCTGTTTTTT. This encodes CAWSDAGELFF.

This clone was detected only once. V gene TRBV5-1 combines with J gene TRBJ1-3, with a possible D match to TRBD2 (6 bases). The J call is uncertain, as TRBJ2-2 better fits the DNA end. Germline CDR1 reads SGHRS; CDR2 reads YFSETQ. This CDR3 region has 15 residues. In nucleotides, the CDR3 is TGCGCCAGCAGCTTCGGCGGGATTAACACCGGGGAGCTGTTTTTT. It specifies CASSFGGINTGELFF.

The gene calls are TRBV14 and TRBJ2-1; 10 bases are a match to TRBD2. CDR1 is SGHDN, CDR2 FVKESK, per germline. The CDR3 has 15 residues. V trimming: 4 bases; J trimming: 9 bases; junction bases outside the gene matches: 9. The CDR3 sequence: CASSPRAAGGPEQFF. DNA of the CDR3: TGTGCCAGCAGCCCAAGGGCAGCGGGGGGGCCTGAGCAGTTCTTC.

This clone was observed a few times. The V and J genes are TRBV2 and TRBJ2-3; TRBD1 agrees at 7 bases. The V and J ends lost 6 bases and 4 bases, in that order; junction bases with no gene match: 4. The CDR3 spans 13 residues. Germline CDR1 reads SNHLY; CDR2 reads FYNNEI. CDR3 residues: CASSLRGPDTQYF. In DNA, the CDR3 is TGTGCCAGCAGCCTTAGGGGGCCAGATACGCAGTATTTT.

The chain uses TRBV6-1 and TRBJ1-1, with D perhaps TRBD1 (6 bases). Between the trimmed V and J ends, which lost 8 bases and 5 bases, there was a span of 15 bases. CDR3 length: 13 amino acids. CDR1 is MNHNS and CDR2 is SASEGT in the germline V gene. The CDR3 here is CASEEGVLTEAFF. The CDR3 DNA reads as TGTGCCAGCGAGGAGGGGGTGTTAACTGAAGCTTTCTTT.

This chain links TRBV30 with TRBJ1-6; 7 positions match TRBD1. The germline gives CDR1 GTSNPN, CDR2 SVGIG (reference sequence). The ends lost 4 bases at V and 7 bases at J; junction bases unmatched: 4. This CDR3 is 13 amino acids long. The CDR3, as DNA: TGTGCCTGGAATTCACAGGGGAATTCACCCCTCCACTTT. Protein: CAWNSQGNSPLHF.

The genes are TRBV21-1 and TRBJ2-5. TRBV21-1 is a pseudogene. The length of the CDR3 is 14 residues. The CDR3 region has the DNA TGTGCCAGCAGCGCCCTCGGGGGCGGGGAGACCCAGTACTTC. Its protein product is CASSALGGGETQYF.

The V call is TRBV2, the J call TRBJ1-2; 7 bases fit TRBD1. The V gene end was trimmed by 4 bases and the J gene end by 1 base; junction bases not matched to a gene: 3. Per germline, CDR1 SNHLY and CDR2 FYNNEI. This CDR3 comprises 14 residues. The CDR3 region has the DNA TGTGCCAGCAGTGGGGACAGCCTTAACTATGGCTACACCTTC. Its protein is CASSGDSLNYGYTF.

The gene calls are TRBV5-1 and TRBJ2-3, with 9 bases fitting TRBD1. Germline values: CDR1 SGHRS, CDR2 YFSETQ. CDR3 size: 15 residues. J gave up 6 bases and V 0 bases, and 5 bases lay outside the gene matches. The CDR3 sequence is CASSLVTGGQDTQYF. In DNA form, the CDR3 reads TGCGCCAGCAGCTTGGTGACAGGGGGACAGGATACGCAGTATTTT.

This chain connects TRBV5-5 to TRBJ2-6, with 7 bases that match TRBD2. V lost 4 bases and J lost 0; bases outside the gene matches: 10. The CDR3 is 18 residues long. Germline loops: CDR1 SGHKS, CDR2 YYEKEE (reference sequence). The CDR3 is CASSRPKGGSSGANVLTF. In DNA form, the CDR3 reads TGTGCCAGCAGCCGGCCTAAGGGCGGGAGCTCTGGGGCCAACGTCCTGACTTTC.

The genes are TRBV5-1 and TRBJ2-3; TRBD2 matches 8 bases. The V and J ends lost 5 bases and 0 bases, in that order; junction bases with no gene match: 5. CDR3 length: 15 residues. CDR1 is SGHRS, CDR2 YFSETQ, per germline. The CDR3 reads CASRSTSGSTDTQYF. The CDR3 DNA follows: TGCGCCAGCAGATCCACTAGCGGCAGCACAGATACGCAGTATTTT. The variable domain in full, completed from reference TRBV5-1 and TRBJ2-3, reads KAGVTQTPRYLIKTRGQQVTLSCSPISGHRSVSWYQQTPGQGLQFLFEYFSETQRNKGNFPGRFSGRQFSNSRSEMNVSTLELGDSALYLCASRSTSGSTDTQYFGPGTRLTVL.

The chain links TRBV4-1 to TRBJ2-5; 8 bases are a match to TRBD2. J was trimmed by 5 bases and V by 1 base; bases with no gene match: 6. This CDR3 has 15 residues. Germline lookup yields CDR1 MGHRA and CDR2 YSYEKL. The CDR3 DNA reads TGCGCCAGCAGCCAAGTGGGACTAGTGGGCGAGACCCAGTACTTC. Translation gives CASSQVGLVGETQYF.

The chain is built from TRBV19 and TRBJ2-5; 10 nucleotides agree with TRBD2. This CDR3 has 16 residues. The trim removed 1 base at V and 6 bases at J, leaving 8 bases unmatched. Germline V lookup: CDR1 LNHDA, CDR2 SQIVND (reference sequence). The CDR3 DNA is TGTGCCAGTAGTATAGGGGCTAGCGGGAGAATCAAGACCCAGTACTTC. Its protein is CASSIGASGRIKTQYF.

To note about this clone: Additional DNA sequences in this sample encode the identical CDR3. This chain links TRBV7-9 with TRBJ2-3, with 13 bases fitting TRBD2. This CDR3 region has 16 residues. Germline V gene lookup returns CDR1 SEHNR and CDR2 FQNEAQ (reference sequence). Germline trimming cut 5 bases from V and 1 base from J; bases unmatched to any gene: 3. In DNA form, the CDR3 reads TGTGCCAGCAGCCCCGGACTAGCGGGAGGCACAGATACGCAGTATTTT. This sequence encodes CASSPGLAGGTDTQYF.